The sequence of this T cell receptor (beta chain) was determined in a study of shared clonotypes between healthy human individuals (dated by TCRdb to between 2020 and 2021). At the level of the whole study: The cohort comprised two women and a few men aged 18 to 49 years. Per donor, three plates each were used for CD4 naive and CD4 memory, two for CD8 naive, and one for CD8 memory. Leukapheresis yielded between about 0.94 and 9 billion PBMCs per donor. Different laboratories and diverse techniques were used to prepare libraries and sequence TCR repertoires, to increase sequencing depth and limit assay-specific biases. To estimate repertoire size and how much clonotypes are shared between individuals, the study performed deep sequencing of blood TCR repertoires from roughly five healthy adults. Overall study outcomes, separate from this receptor: Higher generation probabilities were observed for clonotypes shared by all four sorted-subset donors than for non-shared clonotypes. Estimated clonotype richness was generally larger for naive than for memory subsets. Because the study included only a small number of donors, the genetic and exposure-history diversity represented was limited. Rarefaction of sorted-subset datasets indicated incomplete sequencing despite the large sequencing depth. Pairwise subsampling indicated that sequencing depth was expected to affect the degree of clonotype sharing among donors. Sharing across a few donors was observed for about 5% of naive CD4, under 4% of naive CD8, around 2.5% of memory CD4, and about 0.39% of memory CD8 clonotypes. Sampling was restricted to blood, and TCR repertoires in tissue are likely to differ from TCR repertoires in blood.

The donors were healthy, HIV-negative adults who had no recently reported acute infections or vaccinations. Every donor was a Caucasian adult living in Nashville, Tennessee, USA. CD4+ T cells were enriched by magnetic negative selection; naive cells were then positively selected on CD45RA, and the negative fraction formed the memory subset. Blood was obtained by leukapheresis, after which PBMCs were separated by Ficoll-Histopaque density gradient centrifugation and cryopreserved in liquid nitrogen vapor phase. Purity and quantity of every magnetically sorted T cell population were checked by analytical flow cytometry. Genomic DNA was isolated from each sorted fraction and quantified by UV absorbance on a Nanodrop 2000c. The junction shows trimming of 10 bases on V and 3 bases on J, plus 13 bases between the germline ends. The CDR3 covers 13 residues, taking in both the cysteine and the phenylalanine. Only the CDR3 part of the read is kept: 39 bases, read in frame from the first base. CDR1 and CDR2 are read off the germline V gene as SNHLY and FYNNEI.

Using the deep immunoSEQ assay, TCR CDR3 regions were amplified from genomic DNA by multiplex PCR. Genomic DNA extracted from each cell subset was distributed evenly over all wells of several immunoSEQ 96-well plates, and each plate served as one replicate. For sorted subsets, each replicate PCR was loaded with 150 to 250 ng genomic DNA, equivalent to 25,000 to 30,000 T cell genomes. Purified libraries were measured with a Qubit 3.0 fluorometer, size-checked on a Bioanalyzer 2100, and measured again with the KAPA Library Quantification kit. Every immunoSEQ 96-well plate was sequenced on a dedicated single-read 150-cycle Illumina NextSeq 550 flow cell. Per the original workflow: Because the immunoSEQ output included only junctional sequences and no quality scores, the filtering could not be the same as the filtering used for full-length reads. Sequences were annotated with PyIR, a Python wrapper for IgBLAST v1.9, and V/J genes and CDR3 were assigned using IMGT germline references. Any read was removed if the V/J assignment was weak (E-value above 1e-6), the CDR3 was missing, or the read contained stop codons, out-of-frame junctions, or ambiguous translated residues. V3J clonotypes were defined as sequences sharing the same inferred V gene, J gene, and CDR3 amino acid sequence. The percentage overlap between two repertoires was calculated by dividing the number of shared unique clonotypes by the size of the smaller repertoire. Richness of each repertoire was evaluated using RTK rarefaction, the Chao1 estimator, and Recon v2.1 estimates of unobserved clonotypes. Generation probabilities were computed with OLGA for all TCRbeta clonotypes obtained by the gDNA method from several donors. TCRdb holds this immuneACCESS table with in-frame rearrangements only. Some clones are missing; in checked studies, unresolved V genes explain under half, and the rest has no known cause. V and J calls and clone size are given by that table; D and trimming were obtained from the DNA. The sample table holds some 1,600,000 clones, of which 95% to 99% were seen once. The ten largest clones add up to 0.45% of the sample.

This clone was seen only once. The antigen it binds to is not known. The record has no base qualities; no much larger clone is one base away. This TCR was recovered from a young man in good health. Sequencing was done on a sample of naive CD4+ T cells sorted from blood. In the paper's terms, the cell subset or site label means: CD45RA+ positively selected. The sequence is built from TRBV2 and TRBJ2-1; the D segment could be TRBD1, given 6 matching bases. This receptor has the CDR3 CAISSDSYNEQFF. The DNA reads TGTGCCATTTCCTCGGACAGCTACAATGAGCAGTTCTTC.